This T cell receptor beta chain was captured in a study of Ad26.COV2.S vaccination and SARS-CoV-2 variants. Regarding the study as a whole: Total T cell responses, in the TCR breadth and depth analyses, may have been underestimated. Recipients of vaccine and of placebo showed similar breadth of their non-spike TCR repertoires.

A remark on this clone: Its antigen is unidentified.

Assay used: immunoSEQ multiplex PCR; TCRdb lists only in-frame clones, some missing. The repertoire holds around 100,000 clones, with roughly 85% as singletons. This receptor was identified in a human donor who had recovered from COVID-19. The specimen comprised peripheral blood, sampled after recovery from COVID-19.

The CDR3 DNA sequence: TGTGCCAGCAGTTTATTTCGACAGGGGATCGGGGCCAACGTCCTGACTTTC. Its translation is CASSLFRQGIGANVLTF. The chain carries TRBV28 and TRBJ2-6; the match to TRBD1 covers 8 bases. This CDR3 is 17 amino acids long. V trimming: 1 base; J trimming: 4 bases; junction bases outside the gene matches: 6. Germline V gene sequence: CDR1 MDHEN, CDR2 SYDVKM.